This T cell receptor beta chain was sequenced in a study of low-dose radiotherapy and immunotherapy resistance in tumors. The overall study: Cohort 1 was treated with 0.5 Gy per fraction at 2-week intervals, amounting to 6.5 Gy overall. Over 26 weeks, cohort 2 got 1 Gy every two weeks, reaching 13 Gy. The study administered intravenous cyclophosphamide at 200 mg/m2 every two weeks, one day ahead of radiation and immunotherapy.

This clonotype was counted many times. Stated time point: before trial treatment. Treatment combined nivolumab, ipilimumab, aspirin, low-dose cyclophosphamide and low-dose radiotherapy in a dose-escalation trial. TRAV- and TRBV-specific primers were used for first-strand cDNA, which covered alpha and beta chains. The TCRs were subjected to amplification over 20 PCR cycles employing a constant-region primer in conjunction with a V-primer adapter. From the reads, TCRdb called clonotypes with MiXCR, one entry per CDR3 protein. The sample has around 79,000 distinct CDR3 sequences, 15% to 20% seen once. In germline, CDR1 is SGHAT, CDR2 FQNNGV. The CDR3 sequence is 16 residues long. V was pared by 5 bases and J by 2 bases, with 18 bases between.

The sample in question was PBMCs, obtained before treatment. The TCR was taken from a male donor with prostate cancer. V gene TRBV11-2 combines with J gene TRBJ1-2; D is perhaps TRBD1 (6 bases). The CDR3 coding sequence is TGTGCCAGCAGCCCGGGTACGGGGGCGATAAACTATGGCTACACCTTC. Its translation is CASSPGTGAINYGYTF.